These T cell receptor beta chains were read from a single sample in a study of PD-L1 blockade in urothelial cancer. TCRdb's table, derived via immunoSEQ multiplex PCR, lists solely in-frame clones and lacks some. The sample shows 100,000 or so clones, approximately 90% of them seen only once. The starting material was PBMCs, obtained around atezolizumab (anti-PD-L1) treatment. The source of these receptors is a woman older than 75 with urothelial cancer. CDR3s include the opening cysteine and the closing phenylalanine or tryptophan. The D gene is left open where the match is weak. Clone size is given for some rows only: seen once, a few or many times, or a class if the clone is expanded.

TRBV9	TRBD2	TRBJ2-3	NA	CASSPPGGSSSDTQYF	TGTGCCAGCAGTCCACCCGGCGGGAGTAGTTCAGATACGCAGTATTTT
TRBV27	NA	TRBJ1-4	NA	CASSDTEKLFF	TGTGCCAGCAGTGACACGGAAAAACTGTTTTTT
TRBV27	TRBD1	TRBJ1-2	NA	CASSQDRGTYGYTF	TGTGCCAGCAGTCAAGACAGGGGAACCTATGGCTACACCTTC
TRBV2	NA	TRBJ1-1	NA	CASSEEGDSEAFF	TGTGCCAGCAGTGAGGAGGGAGACAGTGAAGCTTTCTTT
TRBV6-6	TRBD2	TRBJ2-7	NA	CASRQIAGGPYEQYF	TGTGCCAGCAGACAGATAGCGGGAGGGCCCTACGAGCAGTACTTC
TRBV19	NA	TRBJ2-7	NA	CASSISGSSYEQYF	TGTGCCAGTAGTATCAGCGGCAGCTCCTACGAGCAGTACTTC
TRBV5-8	NA	TRBJ1-1	few	CASSPDQGNTEAFF	TGTGCCAGCAGTCCCGATCAGGGGAACACTGAAGCTTTCTTT
TRBV2	TRBD1	TRBJ2-3	NA	CASTLGQGLTDTQYF	TGTGCCAGCACCCTGGGACAGGGTTTAACAGATACGCAGTATTTT
TRBV18	NA	TRBJ2-1	NA	CASSRSLAGQNEQFF	TGTGCCAGCTCACGGTCGTTAGCCGGCCAAAATGAGCAGTTCTTC
TRBV6-5	NA	TRBJ1-1	NA	CASSPGVDTEAFF	TGTGCCAGCAGCCCAGGGGTGGACACTGAAGCTTTCTTT
TRBV5-4	TRBD2	TRBJ2-1	NA	CASSLRTSGRNEQFF	TGTGCCAGCAGCTTACGGACTAGCGGGAGGAATGAGCAGTTCTTC
TRBV7-2	NA	TRBJ2-1	NA	CASSPPGLARFF	TGTGCCAGCAGCCCCCCGGGGTTAGCTAGGTTCTTC
TRBV18	NA	TRBJ2-1	NA	CASSLHGRDLVGEQFF	TGTGCCAGCTCACTCCATGGGCGGGACCTGGTCGGGGAGCAGTTCTTC
TRBV18	TRBD1	TRBJ2-2	NA	CASSRGQGSGELFF	TGTGCCAGCTCACGCGGACAGGGATCAGGGGAGCTGTTTTTT
TRBV27	NA	TRBJ1-1	NA	CASSLYRAPGTEAFF	TGTGCCAGCAGTTTATACAGGGCGCCGGGGACTGAAGCTTTCTTT
TRBV10-2	NA	TRBJ2-1	NA	CASRVPSGLQDEQFF	TGCGCCAGCAGGGTACCCAGCGGGCTACAAGATGAGCAGTTCTTC
TRBV5-1	NA	TRBJ2-7	NA	CASSLLGPEVGEQYF	TGCGCCAGCAGCTTACTAGGGCCGGAAGTTGGCGAGCAGTACTTC